The 5 T cell receptor beta chains presented below share a single source sample, sequenced in a study of OX40 agonist ivuxolimab in advanced cancers. The method was immunoSEQ multiplex PCR; TCRdb's version includes in-frame clones alone and lacks a portion of them. The profile shows tens of thousands of clones, roughly 87% of them singletons. Here the sequenced sample was CD4+ or CD8+ T cells sorted from blood, taken in a trial of the OX40 agonist ivuxolimab. The receptor source for this set is an adult with an advanced solid tumor such as melanoma, head and neck, liver or kidney cancer.

The rearrangement uses TRBV7-2 and TRBJ2-5; 7 nucleotides agree with TRBD2. The CDR3 covers 14 residues. Trimming cost V 4 bases and J 4 bases; bases outside gene matches: 6. Looked up from germline, CDR1 is SGHTA and CDR2 is FQGNSA. CDR3 nucleotide sequence: TGTGCCAGCAGCTGGACGGGGGGTGGAGAGACCCAGTACTTC. The encoded protein is CASSWTGGGETQYF.

The chain recombines TRBV5-1 with TRBJ1-6; D may be TRBD1 (6 bases). This CDR3 has 16 amino acids. Trimming left V 1 base short and J 5 bases short, with 13 bases between. Germline V gene lookup returns CDR1 SGHRS and CDR2 YFSETQ. This chain's CDR3 is CASSLWGAPDNSPLHF. The CDR3 DNA is TGCGCCAGCAGCTTGTGGGGGGCGCCTGATAATTCACCCCTCCACTTT.

V is TRBV29-1 and J is TRBJ2-1, with 7 bases that match TRBD2. CDR1 is SQVTM and CDR2 is ANQGSEA in the germline V gene. CDR3 length equals 13 residues. The V gene end was trimmed by 3 bases and the J gene end by 10 bases; junction bases not matched to a gene: 9. CDR3 loop: CSVEHQASGEQFF. In nucleotides, the CDR3 is TGCAGCGTTGAGCATCAGGCTAGCGGAGAGCAGTTCTTC.

The chain carries TRBV11-2 and TRBJ1-1, with D unresolved. This CDR3 spans 15 amino acids. The germline V and J ends were trimmed by 0 bases and 5 bases, with 13 bases remaining between them. Germline CDR1 is SGHAT and CDR2 is FQNNGV. In DNA, the CDR3 is TGTGCCAGCAGCTTAGACGAGGGCGTTGGGACTGAAGCTTTCTTT. Translated, it gives CASSLDEGVGTEAFF.

The V gene is TRBV5-8, the J gene TRBJ2-1; no definite D call. Deletions cut 10 bases from V and 8 bases from J, with 7 bases between. The germline CDR1 and CDR2 sequences are SGHTS and YDEGEE. The CDR3 is 9 amino acids. CDR3 DNA sequence: TGTGCCTCGTTCTATGAGCAGTTCTTC. Translation: CASFYEQFF.